One and the same sample provided the 14 T cell receptor beta chains below, sequenced in a study of blood T cell repertoires in COVID-19. Sequenced by immunoSEQ multiplex PCR; TCRdb stores in-frame clones only, minus some. Here the sample spans under 250,000 clones, 86% being singletons. Sequencing input: peripheral blood. These receptors all come from a woman aged 60-75 years who had recovered from COVID-19.

This clone has a count of ten or more. This chain joins TRBV18 and TRBJ1-1, with no clear D. The CDR3 consists of 14 residues. Trimming stripped 9 bases from V and 1 base from J, with 15 bases between. Per the germline V gene, CDR1 is KGHSH and CDR2 is LQKENI. Written as DNA, the CDR3 is TGTGCCAGTATTCTGGGTCGGGGGAACACTGAAGCTTTCTTT. Its protein product is CASILGRGNTEAFF.

This clone has more than one count but fewer than ten. The V gene is TRBV4-2, the J gene TRBJ2-3, with D possibly matching TRBD1 (7 bases). The V gene's germline CDR1 is LGHNA and CDR2 YNFKEQ. Trimming took off 6 bases at V and 3 bases at J, with 19 bases between the two ends. The CDR3 sequence is 16 residues long. The CDR3 DNA reads TGTGCCAGCAGGCTCGAAGGGGGCCGGGGGACAGATACGCAGTATTTT. This translates into CASRLEGGRGTDTQYF.

CDR3 sequence reads: CASSLGHGGSSTDTQYF. CDR3 nucleotide sequence: TGTGCCAGCAGCTTAGGCCACGGAGGAAGTAGCACAGATACGCAGTATTTT. The rearrangement uses TRBV11-2 and TRBJ2-3, with a tentative D call TRBD2 (5 bases). The CDR3 extends over 17 amino acids. V was trimmed by 1 base and J by 0 bases, leaving 14 bases between them. CDR1 and CDR2 (germline): SGHAT, FQNNGV.

The chain couples TRBV2 to TRBJ2-3; the match to TRBD2 covers 10 bases. The V segment lost 7 bases and the J segment 10 bases; nucleotides outside the gene matches: 11. From germline, CDR1 is SNHLY and CDR2 FYNNEI. The CDR3 has 14 amino acids. CDR3: CASKERGGYWAQYF. The CDR3 coding sequence is TGTGCCAGCAAGGAGCGGGGGGGCTATTGGGCGCAGTATTTT.

The rearrangement links TRBV28 to TRBJ1-2; 10 nucleotides match TRBD1. The V gene's germline CDR1 is MDHEN and CDR2 SYDVKM. V was clipped by 5 bases and J by 8 bases; unmatched bases: 8. The CDR3 loop spans 14 amino acids. The CDR3 protein is CASSGTGVRRGYTF. CDR3 bases: TGTGCCAGCAGTGGGACAGGGGTGCGTCGAGGCTACACCTTC.

This rearrangement joins TRBV18 to TRBJ2-5, with 12 bases that match TRBD2. This CDR3 has 16 amino acids. V was pared by 3 bases and J by 9 bases, with 11 bases of the junction left unmatched. Germline V gives CDR1 KGHSH, CDR2 LQKENI. CDR3 coding DNA: TGTGCCAGCTCACCCCCGAGGACTAGCGGGGCCTTGGCCCAGTACTTC. It encodes CASSPPRTSGALAQYF.

V is TRBV27 and J is TRBJ2-2, with 9 bases identical to TRBD1. V was clipped by 6 bases and J by 7 bases; unmatched bases: 12. This CDR3 spans 16 amino acids. Germline CDR1 reads MNHEY; CDR2 reads SMNVEV (reference sequence). The CDR3 sequence: CASRITGTGSYGELFF. CDR3 coding DNA: TGTGCCAGCAGGATCACCGGGACAGGGTCATACGGGGAGCTGTTTTTT.

The chain is built from TRBV7-9 and TRBJ1-2; unclear D gene. The CDR3 length is 14 residues. Germline CDR1 SEHNR, CDR2 FQNEAQ (reference sequence). V lost 1 base and J 5 bases, leaving 11 bases between the germline ends. CDR3 sequence reads: CASSLVQVRYGYTF. The CDR3 DNA reads TGTGCCAGCAGCTTAGTCCAGGTTCGGTATGGCTACACCTTC.

V and J are TRBV5-1 and TRBJ2-2; 10 positions agree with TRBD1. The CDR3 extends over 15 amino acids. Germline CDR1 is SGHRS and CDR2 is YFSETQ. Trimming removed 4 bases from V and 5 bases from J; junction bases left unmatched: 5. The CDR3 sequence is CASSGSGQGTGELFF. CDR3 in DNA: TGCGCCAGCAGCGGCTCGGGACAGGGGACCGGGGAGCTGTTTTTT.

The chain carries TRBV11-2 and TRBJ2-7; maybe TRBD1 (5 bases). The CDR3 totals 11 residues. Trimming removed 5 bases at V and 6 bases at J, with 8 bases between. Germline lookup yields CDR1 SGHAT and CDR2 FQNNGV. The CDR3 spells CASSTRGEQYF. DNA of the CDR3: TGTGCCAGCAGCACAAGGGGCGAGCAGTACTTC.

This clone was found once. The rearrangement uses TRBV6-5 and TRBJ1-1, with D possibly matching TRBD1 (6 bases). CDR3 length: 11 amino acids. V dropped 7 bases and J dropped 10 bases, with 13 bases sitting between them. In germline, CDR1 is MNHEY, CDR2 SVGAGI. The CDR3 sequence is CASIPGQGAFF. The CDR3 nucleotides read TGTGCCAGCATCCCGGGACAAGGAGCTTTCTTT.

The chain carries TRBV5-1 and TRBJ1-2, with 8 bases fitting TRBD1. There are 15 residues in the CDR3. Trimming cost V 4 bases and J 2 bases; bases outside gene matches: 7. CDR1 and CDR2 (germline): SGHRS, YFSETQ. The CDR3 DNA reads as TGCGCCAGCAGCCTTCTCCGACAGGGGAACTATGGCTACACCTTC. Protein: CASSLLRQGNYGYTF.

The chain couples TRBV28 to TRBJ2-7; D is perhaps TRBD2 (6 bases). The V gene lost 6 bases and the J gene lost 0 bases, with 15 bases spanning the gap. This CDR3 comprises 15 residues. Germline V CDR1 and CDR2: MDHEN, SYDVKM. The CDR3 DNA reads TGTGCCAGCAGCTCTTTTAGCGGCAACTCCTACGAGCAGTACTTC. Its translation: CASSSFSGNSYEQYF.

The rearrangement uses TRBV11-2 and TRBJ1-5; 7 nucleotides agree with TRBD1. The CDR3 has 15 amino acids. Losses at the gene ends were 7 bases for V and 4 bases for J; bases not matched to a gene: 10. Germline assignment: CDR1 SGHAT and CDR2 FQNNGV. CDR3: CASTPNRGSNQPQHF. The CDR3 nucleotides are TGTGCCAGCACCCCGAACAGGGGTAGTAATCAGCCCCAGCATTTT.